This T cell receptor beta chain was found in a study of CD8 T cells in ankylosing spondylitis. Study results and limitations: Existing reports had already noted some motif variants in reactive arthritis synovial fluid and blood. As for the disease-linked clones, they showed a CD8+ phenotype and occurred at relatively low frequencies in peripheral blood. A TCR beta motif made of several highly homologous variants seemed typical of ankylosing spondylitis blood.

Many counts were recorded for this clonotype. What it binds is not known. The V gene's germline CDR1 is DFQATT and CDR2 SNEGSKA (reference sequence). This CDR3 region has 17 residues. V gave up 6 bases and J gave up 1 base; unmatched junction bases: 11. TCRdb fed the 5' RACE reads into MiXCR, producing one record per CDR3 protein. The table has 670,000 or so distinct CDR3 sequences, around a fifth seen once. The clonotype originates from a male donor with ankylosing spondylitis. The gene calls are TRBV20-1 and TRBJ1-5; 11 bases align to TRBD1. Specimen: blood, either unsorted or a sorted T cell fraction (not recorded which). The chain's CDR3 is CSAIGQGAGGSNQPQHF. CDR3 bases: TGCAGTGCCATAGGACAGGGGGCGGGGGGAAGCAATCAGCCCCAGCATTTT.